The 22 T cell receptor beta chains listed next were all sequenced from one sample in a study of shared clonotypes between healthy human individuals. Clones were sequenced by immunoSEQ multiplex PCR, and TCRdb holds only the in-frame ones, with some missing. The table shows 800,000 to 1,200,000 clones, with around 78% occurring only once. Sample: memory CD4+ T cells from PBMCs. Stated subset: CD45RA-negative fraction. These receptors were collected from a man aged 18 to 35 in good health. Some clones in this sample may be carry-over from other donors' samples.

This clone was observed a handful of times. J is TRBJ2-7 and V is TRBV5-1; a weak D match, TRBD1 (5 bases). The CDR3 runs 17 residues. Trimming left V 6 bases short and J 3 bases short, with 25 bases between. Germline V gives CDR1 SGHRS, CDR2 YFSETQ. The CDR3 nucleotides read TGCGCCAGCATACGATTCCAGGGTCCACCGCAACACTACGAGCAGTACTTC. This sequence encodes CASIRFQGPPQHYEQYF. Complete variable domain (other parts from reference TRBV5-1 and TRBJ2-7): KAGVTQTPRYLIKTRGQQVTLSCSPISGHRSVSWYQQTPGQGLQFLFEYFSETQRNKGNFPGRFSGRQFSNSRSEMNVSTLELGDSALYLCASIRFQGPPQHYEQYFGPGTRLTVT.

The chain couples TRBV6-6 to TRBJ1-5; unclear D gene. The V gene lost 4 bases and the J gene lost 7 bases, with 14 bases spanning the gap. The CDR3 contains 14 residues. CDR1 MNHNY and CDR2 SVGAGI come from the germline V gene (reference sequence). The chain's CDR3 is CASSFGRIGQPQHF. In DNA, the CDR3 is TGTGCCAGCAGTTTTGGACGTATCGGGCAGCCCCAGCATTTT.

V is TRBV5-1 and J is TRBJ2-5, with unresolved D. The CDR3 totals 14 residues. Germline CDR1 and CDR2: SGHRS and YFSETQ. The V and J ends lost 4 bases and 2 bases respectively, with 12 bases between them. CDR3 region: CASSLASTQETQYF. The CDR3 DNA follows: TGCGCCAGCAGCCTGGCCAGTACACAAGAGACCCAGTACTTC.

For this clone: Sequence at one end of the junction differs from germline and may be a read error. The rearrangement joins TRBV28 to TRBJ2-6; 7 bases line up with TRBD2. CDR1 is MDHEN, CDR2 SYDVKM, per germline. The CDR3 totals 17 residues. CDR3 sequence: CARSFGGGTSGANVLTF. For the CDR3, the DNA is TGTGCCCGCAGTTTTGGGGGGGGGACCTCTGGGGCCAACGTCCTGACTTTC.

The rearrangement links TRBV6-5 to TRBJ1-2, with 9 bases matching TRBD1. J was trimmed by 4 bases and V by 2 bases; bases with no gene match: 8. CDR3 size: 16 residues. Germline V gene data show CDR1 as MNHEY and CDR2 as SVGAGI. Here the CDR3 reads CASSYDPGQGSYGYTF. For the CDR3, the DNA is TGTGCCAGCAGTTACGATCCGGGACAGGGTTCCTATGGCTACACCTTC.

The chain uses TRBV28 and TRBJ1-2, with D possibly TRBD1 on 6 matching bases. From germline, CDR1 is MDHEN and CDR2 SYDVKM. CDR3 length equals 14 residues. Trimming shortened V by 3 bases and J by 1 base, and 9 bases separated the two germline ends. DNA of the CDR3: TGTGCCAGCAGTTTTGACAGGCTTAACTATGGCTACACCTTC. Residues: CASSFDRLNYGYTF.

This clone was seen a handful of times. This chain joins TRBV5-4 and TRBJ1-1, with TRBD1 matching 8 bases. The trim removed 1 base at V and 10 bases at J, leaving 3 bases unmatched. The CDR3 runs 12 residues. Germline V gene data show CDR1 as SGHNT and CDR2 as YYREEE (reference sequence). CDR3 nucleotides: TGTGCCAGCAGCTTGAGTCAGGGGGCAGCTTTCTTT. Translating gives CASSLSQGAAFF.

This clone turned up a few times. This rearrangement joins TRBV30 to TRBJ1-1; 10 bases are a match to TRBD1. The CDR3 is made up of 16 amino acids. J was trimmed by 0 bases and V by 5 bases; bases with no gene match: 9. The germline CDR1 and CDR2 sequences are GTSNPN and SVGIG (reference sequence). The CDR3: CAWVPGQGRMNTEAFF. In nucleotides, the CDR3 is TGTGCCTGGGTACCGGGACAGGGGAGGATGAACACTGAAGCTTTCTTT.

The chain combines TRBV6-5 with TRBJ1-1; 8 bases agree with TRBD1. This CDR3 is 15 amino acids long. Trimming at V came to 0 bases and at J to 6 bases, leaving 6 bases not matched to a gene. Germline loops: CDR1 MNHEY, CDR2 SVGAGI. DNA of the CDR3: TGTGCCAGCAGTTACTCCGGACAGGGAGAGGCTGAAGCTTTCTTT. It is translated as CASSYSGQGEAEAFF.

This clone was seen ten or more times. This chain joins TRBV6-6 and TRBJ2-2; TRBD2 agrees at 11 bases. V lost 7 bases and J lost 4; bases outside the gene matches: 8. The CDR3 has 16 residues. Germline CDR1 is MNHNY and CDR2 is SVGAGI (reference sequence). CDR3 nucleotides: TGTGCCAGCAACCTACTAGCGGGAGTCGGCACCGGGGAGCTGTTTTTT. Translation: CASNLLAGVGTGELFF.

The V and J genes are TRBV28 and TRBJ2-5, with 7 bases that match TRBD2. Germline-derived CDR1 and CDR2 are MDHEN and SYDVKM. After removal of 3 bases from V and 4 bases from J, the junction contained 5 bases not matched to a gene. This CDR3 has 14 residues. The CDR3 region is CASSFRGSRETQYF. DNA of the CDR3: TGTGCCAGCAGTTTTCGCGGGAGCAGAGAGACCCAGTACTTC.

The V call is TRBV7-2, the J call TRBJ2-3; D may match TRBD1 or TRBD2 (5 bases each). Germline loops: CDR1 SGHTA, CDR2 FQGNSA. Between the trimmed V and J ends, which lost 7 bases and 4 bases, there was a span of 9 bases. CDR3 length: 12 amino acids. The CDR3 loop reads CASTWGSDTQYF. Here the CDR3 DNA reads TGTGCCAGCACCTGGGGGTCAGATACGCAGTATTTT.

The CDR3 region has the DNA TGTGCCACACAACTCCAGCGCCGTAGCTCCTACAATGAGCAGTTCTTC. As protein: CATQLQRRSSYNEQFF. The chain employs TRBV28 and TRBJ2-1; D uncertain. The V gene's germline CDR1 is MDHEN and CDR2 SYDVKM. Between the trimmed V and J ends, which lost 10 bases and 0 bases, there was a span of 19 bases. The CDR3 loop spans 16 amino acids.

The rearrangement links TRBV5-1 to TRBJ2-4, with 11 bases that match TRBD1. Germline trimming cut 1 base from V and 7 bases from J; bases unmatched to any gene: 10. The CDR3 runs 17 residues. Germline V gives CDR1 SGHRS, CDR2 YFSETQ. The CDR3 spells CASSLTATGTGGNIQYF. The CDR3 DNA is TGCGCCAGCAGCTTGACGGCCACAGGGACAGGGGGGAACATTCAGTACTTC. Full variable domain (rest looked up from reference TRBV5-1 and TRBJ2-4): KAGVTQTPRYLIKTRGQQVTLSCSPISGHRSVSWYQQTPGQGLQFLFEYFSETQRNKGNFPGRFSGRQFSNSRSEMNVSTLELGDSALYLCASSLTATGTGGNIQYFGAGTRLSVL.

The chain joins TRBV25-1 to TRBJ2-1; 7 bases agree with TRBD1. The V segment lost 6 bases and the J segment 4 bases; nucleotides outside the gene matches: 3. The CDR3 sequence is 13 residues long. Germline V gene lookup returns CDR1 MGHDK and CDR2 SYGVNS. The CDR3 coding sequence is TGTGCCAGCAGACCGGGACAGTACAATGAGCAGTTCTTC. It specifies CASRPGQYNEQFF.

This clone was picked up one time. The J gene is TRBJ1-3, the V gene TRBV6-1; possible D gene TRBD1, 6 bases. This CDR3 has 17 residues. CDR1 and CDR2 from the germline V gene are MNHNS and SASEGT. Deletions cut 1 base from V and 0 bases from J, with 13 bases between. The CDR3 sequence is CASSEVAGHLSGNTIYF. In DNA form, the CDR3 reads TGTGCCAGCAGTGAAGTCGCGGGACACCTCTCTGGAAACACCATATATTTT.

The chain couples TRBV2 to TRBJ2-3; 15 bases map to TRBD2. The V and J ends lost 5 bases and 3 bases, in that order; junction bases with no gene match: 3. CDR1 and CDR2 (germline): SNHLY, FYNNEI. CDR3 length: 16 residues. The CDR3 reads CASSWTSGRVTDTQYF. In nucleotides, the CDR3 is TGTGCCAGCAGTTGGACTAGCGGGAGGGTGACAGATACGCAGTATTTT.

The rearrangement uses TRBV15 and TRBJ2-7; 9 bases line up with TRBD2. Trimming took 0 bases from V and 4 from J; bases not matched to a gene: 10. The CDR3 is 17 amino acids. Germline loops: CDR1 LNHNV, CDR2 YYDKDF (reference sequence). The CDR3 DNA is TGTGCCACCAGCAGAGATCTCCGCGGGGGGGTCCTTTACGAGCAGTACTTC. This codes for CATSRDLRGGVLYEQYF.

The chain carries TRBV10-3 and TRBJ2-3; 13 bases are shared with TRBD2. Germline lookup yields CDR1 ENHRY and CDR2 SYGVKD. V was clipped by 4 bases and J by 2 bases; unmatched bases: 6. The CDR3 extends over 17 amino acids. CDR3 nucleotides: TGTGCCATCAGTGCATCCGGGACTAGCGGGGCCACAGATACGCAGTATTTT. Translated, it gives CAISASGTSGATDTQYF.

Worth noting for this clone: This sample includes further DNA sequences coding for the same CDR3. This sequence joins TRBV5-1 and TRBJ1-2; possibly TRBD1 for D (5 bases). Trimming cost V 0 bases and J 0 bases, with 9 bases left between them. Germline CDR1 reads SGHRS; CDR2 reads YFSETQ. The CDR3 has 15 amino acids. CDR3 in amino acids: CASSLERGTNYGYTF. CDR3 in DNA: TGCGCCAGCAGCTTGGAGCGGGGGACTAACTATGGCTACACCTTC.

The table lists this clone with a few counts. In the same sample, other DNA sequences code for this CDR3. The rearrangement joins TRBV7-2 to TRBJ2-2; 14 bases line up with TRBD2. This CDR3 comprises 15 residues. J gave up 6 bases and V 4 bases, and 1 base lay outside the gene matches. The germline gives CDR1 SGHTA, CDR2 FQGNSA. CDR3 amino acids: CASSSGLAGAGELFF. The DNA for the CDR3 is TGTGCCAGCAGCTCGGGACTAGCGGGAGCCGGGGAGCTGTTTTTT. The full variable domain, in which reference TRBV7-2 and TRBJ2-2 provide the parts outside the CDR3, is GAGVSQSPSNKVTEKGKDVELRCDPISGHTALYWYRQSLGQGLEFLIYFQGNSAPDKSGLPSDRFSAERTGGSVSTLTIQRTQQEDSAVYLCASSSGLAGAGELFFGEGSRLTVL.

V is TRBV28 and J is TRBJ1-2; D is possibly TRBD1 (5 bases). Trimming cost V 4 bases and J 8 bases, with 17 bases left between them. Germline-derived CDR1 and CDR2 are MDHEN and SYDVKM. The CDR3 is made up of 14 amino acids. CDR3 DNA sequence: TGTGCCAGCAGTTCCGACAGATCTGTTTACGGCTACACCTTC. Residues: CASSSDRSVYGYTF.